This T cell receptor beta chain was captured in a study of shared clonotypes between healthy human individuals. The authors divided CD4+ cells into CD45RA+ naive and CD45RA-negative memory subsets. TCRdb's table, derived via immunoSEQ multiplex PCR, lists solely in-frame clones and lacks some. Of some 650,000 clones in the sample, almost 97% were seen once. Sequencing used naive CD4+ T cells sorted from blood. Subset here: CD45RA+ positively selected. This TCR derives from a woman in her twenties or thirties in good health.

CDR3 DNA: TGTGCCAGCAGCTTTGTAGCGGCCATCTCCTACAATGAGCAGTTCTTC. Translation: CASSFVAAISYNEQFF. The chain joins TRBV7-9 to TRBJ2-1, with TRBD2 as a possible D gene (6 bases). V gave up 3 bases and J gave up 0 bases, with 12 bases separating them. Per germline, CDR1 SEHNR and CDR2 FQNEAQ (reference sequence). CDR3 length: 16 amino acids.